One and the same sample provided the 26 T cell receptor beta chains below, sequenced in a study of T cells in Graves' hyperthyroidism and ophthalmopathy. RNA transcripts gave rise to amplified TCR beta CDR3 regions. In the first-round RT-PCR of the TCR CDR3, the HTBI primer set was used. One entry per CDR3 protein, called by TCRdb with MiXCR from the multiplex PCR reads. The sample consists of fewer than 450,000 distinct CDR3 sequences, approximately 18% of them appearing once. Sequencing was done on a sample of blood. Every receptor here comes from a woman aged 25 to 39 with Graves' hyperthyroidism that later progressed to Graves' ophthalmopathy.

This clonotype appeared a few times. CDR3 region: CSANNEIVTSYNEQFF. CDR3 nucleotide sequence: TGCAGTGCCAACAACGAGATCGTCACCTCCTACAATGAGCAGTTCTTC. The chain combines TRBV20-1 with TRBJ2-1; no clear D. In germline, CDR1 is DFQATT, CDR2 SNEGSKA (reference sequence). The V and J ends lost 6 bases and 0 bases respectively, with 18 bases between them. CDR3 length equals 16 residues.

A few counts support this clonotype. The rearrangement uses TRBV7-9 and TRBJ1-5; D not resolved. The CDR3 covers 15 residues. Germline V lookup: CDR1 SEHNR, CDR2 FQNEAQ (reference sequence). Between the trimmed V and J ends, which lost 4 bases and 1 base, there was a span of 11 bases. CDR3 region: CASSSTLMSNQPQHF. The CDR3 DNA reads as TGTGCCAGCAGCTCAACGCTGATGAGCAATCAGCCCCAGCATTTT. The full variable domain, with the rest looked up from reference TRBV7-9 and TRBJ1-5, is DTGVSQNPRHKITKRGQNVTFRCDPISEHNRLYWYRQTLGQGPEFLTYFQNEAQLEKSRLLSDRFSAERPKGSFSTLEIQRTEQGDSAMYLCASSSTLMSNQPQHFGDGTRLSIL.

The chain joins TRBV6-1 to TRBJ1-2, with 10 bases aligning to TRBD1. V lost 7 bases and J lost 2; bases outside the gene matches: 4. Looked up from germline, CDR1 is MNHNS and CDR2 is SASEGT. This CDR3 spans 14 amino acids. CDR3 protein: CASNPDRGNYGYTF. CDR3 in DNA: TGTGCCAGCAACCCGGACAGGGGGAACTATGGCTACACCTTC.

The chain is built from TRBV6-1 and TRBJ2-3; D call uncertain. Germline V gene data show CDR1 as MNHNS and CDR2 as SASEGT. CDR3 length equals 14 residues. V lost 2 bases to trimming and J lost 6 bases, with 12 bases between them. CDR3: CASSESALGDTQYF. CDR3 bases: TGTGCCAGCAGTGAATCGGCCCTCGGGGATACGCAGTATTTT.

At least ten counts were recorded for this clonotype. The J gene is TRBJ2-7, the V gene TRBV5-1, with a tentative D call TRBD1 (5 bases). Germline CDR1 SGHRS, CDR2 YFSETQ. Trimming pared 0 bases from V and 3 bases from J, leaving 22 bases between. The CDR3 covers 18 residues. The chain's CDR3 is CASSLAITRTDIIYEQYF. The DNA for the CDR3 is TGCGCCAGCAGCTTGGCCATTACGCGGACGGACATCATCTACGAGCAGTACTTC.

This clonotype showed up just a few times. This chain uses TRBV28 with TRBJ1-5; the D is unclear. CDR1 and CDR2 (germline): MDHEN, SYDVKM. The V end was cut by 6 bases, the J end by 7 bases, with 13 bases between. The CDR3 sequence is 13 residues long. CDR3 region: CASSHTIVQPQHF. The DNA for the CDR3 is TGTGCCAGCAGCCACACCATCGTCCAGCCCCAGCATTTT.

The V call is TRBV24-1, the J call TRBJ2-7; D is uncertain. Germline CDR1 reads KGHDR; CDR2 reads SFDVKD. The CDR3 extends over 13 amino acids. V was shortened by 3 bases and J by 1 base, with 6 bases between the two germline ends. CDR3 DNA: TGTGCCACCAGTGATGGGCCGTCCTACGAGCAGTACTTC. The encoded protein is CATSDGPSYEQYF.

Many counts were recorded for this clonotype. The genes are TRBV12-3 or TRBV12-4 and TRBJ2-5, with D unresolved. The ends were cut back, 7 bases at V and 2 bases at J, with 17 bases in the middle. This CDR3 comprises 15 residues. The CDR3 sequence: CASTRQVGPQETQYF. The CDR3 DNA reads as TGTGCCAGCACCCGGCAAGTGGGCCCACAAGAGACCCAGTACTTC.

Ten or more counts support this clonotype. The V gene is TRBV5-1, the J gene TRBJ2-7; 12 positions match TRBD1. V was clipped by 4 bases and J by 6 bases; unmatched bases: 5. The CDR3 runs to 14 residues. Germline lookup yields CDR1 SGHRS and CDR2 YFSETQ. The CDR3 here is CASSLGQGAFEQYF. CDR3 in DNA: TGCGCCAGCAGCCTGGGACAGGGGGCTTTCGAGCAGTACTTC.

This clonotype was recorded at least ten times. This chain connects TRBV11-3 to TRBJ2-3; D perhaps matches TRBD1 (5 bases). Trimming took 3 bases from V and 6 from J, leaving 10 bases between them. This CDR3 spans 13 amino acids. CDR1 is SGHNT, CDR2 YENEEA, per germline. CDR3 sequence (DNA): TGTGCCAGCAGCTTTCCAGGGTCGGATACGCAGTATTTT. It yields the protein CASSFPGSDTQYF.

This clonotype was observed a handful of times. The rearrangement joins TRBV15 to TRBJ1-1; 8 bases align to TRBD1. Germline V gene lookup returns CDR1 LNHNV and CDR2 YYDKDF (reference sequence). This CDR3 region has 16 residues. V trimming: 3 bases; J trimming: 0 bases; junction bases outside the gene matches: 6. CDR3 sequence (DNA): TGTGCCACCAGCAGTGGACAGGGATATGTGAACACTGAAGCTTTCTTT. It is translated as CATSSGQGYVNTEAFF.

The V call is TRBV6-2 or TRBV6-3, the J call TRBJ1-6, with D uncertain. The ends were cut back, 6 bases at V and 0 bases at J, with 15 bases in the middle. CDR1 and CDR2 from the germline V gene are MNHEY and SVGEGT. The CDR3 is made up of 17 amino acids. The CDR3 DNA sequence: TGTGCCAGCAGCTGGACCGCGACCGACTCCTATAATTCACCCCTCCACTTT. The encoded protein is CASSWTATDSYNSPLHF.

This clonotype was detected a few times. Since no conserved phenylalanine or tryptophan closes the CDR3, a read error is the likely cause. This rearrangement joins TRBV9 to TRBJ1-1; no reliable D call. Between the trimmed V and J ends, which lost 0 bases and 1 base, there was a span of 7 bases. Germline CDR1 reads SGDLS; CDR2 reads YYNGEE. The CDR3 covers 14 residues. This CDR3 reads CASSVADRNTEAFS. For the CDR3, the DNA is TGTGCCAGCAGCGTAGCTGATAGGAACACTGAAGCTTTCTCT.

Many counts were recorded for this clonotype. The V call is TRBV20-1, the J call TRBJ2-5, with D possibly being TRBD1 (6 bases). Germline assignment: CDR1 DFQATT and CDR2 SNEGSKA (reference sequence). V was cut by 3 bases and J by 4 bases, with 15 bases left in between. The CDR3 has 14 amino acids. As DNA, the CDR3 is TGCAGTGCTAGGGTTATTGCAGGGGTAGAGACCCAGTACTTC. Encoded protein: CSARVIAGVETQYF.

This clonotype was seen only a few times. The rearrangement joins TRBV19 to TRBJ1-1; TRBD1 aligns across 7 bases. In germline, CDR1 is LNHDA, CDR2 SQIVND (reference sequence). Germline trimming cut 6 bases from V and 3 bases from J; bases unmatched to any gene: 7. This CDR3 has 14 residues. Here the CDR3 reads CASRTDRDYTEAFF. CDR3 sequence (DNA): TGTGCCAGTAGGACCGACAGGGACTACACTGAAGCTTTCTTT.

This clonotype was counted many times. This sequence joins TRBV15 and TRBJ2-1; 14 bases map to TRBD2. CDR3 length equals 16 residues. CDR1 LNHNV and CDR2 YYDKDF come from the germline V gene (reference sequence). V was clipped by 2 bases and J by 7 bases; unmatched bases: 4. The CDR3 region has the DNA TGTGCCACCAGCAGATATGGACTAGCGGGGGGAAATGAGCAGTTCTTC. It translates to CATSRYGLAGGNEQFF.

This clonotype showed up many times. The chain uses TRBV3-1 and TRBJ2-7, with a tentative D call TRBD2 (5 bases). Trimming cost V 1 base and J 7 bases, with 11 bases left between them. Per the germline V gene, CDR1 is LGHDT and CDR2 is YNNKEL (reference sequence). The CDR3 contains 13 residues. In nucleotides, the CDR3 is TGTGCCAGCAGCCAAGGTCCCGGGGTTGAGCAGTACTTC. Translation: CASSQGPGVEQYF.

This clonotype has a count of ten or more. The CDR3 bases are TGTGCCAGCAGTTCCTTCTTGAACACTGAAGCTTTCTTT. Protein sequence: CASSSFLNTEAFF. V usage is TRBV28 and J usage is TRBJ1-1; no clear D. Germline lookup yields CDR1 MDHEN and CDR2 SYDVKM. The ends were cut back, 4 bases at V and 0 bases at J, with 6 bases in the middle. CDR3 length: 13 residues. The full variable domain, rest sourced from reference TRBV28 and TRBJ1-1, is DVKVTQSSRYLVKRTGEKVFLECVQDMDHENMFWYRQDPGLGLRLIYFSYDVKMKEKGDIPEGYSVSREKKERFSLILESASTNQTSMYLCASSSFLNTEAFFGQGTRLTVV.

This clonotype showed up many times. The V gene is TRBV27, the J gene TRBJ2-1, with 9 bases fitting TRBD1. Germline CDR1 is MNHEY and CDR2 is SMNVEV (reference sequence). V lost 4 bases and J lost 6; bases outside the gene matches: 4. The CDR3 runs to 14 residues. The CDR3 sequence: CASSWGTGFNEQFF. CDR3 DNA: TGTGCCAGCAGTTGGGGGACAGGGTTCAATGAGCAGTTCTTC.

This clonotype was observed many times. The chain uses TRBV29-1 and TRBJ1-2; 11 bases line up with TRBD1. CDR1 is SQVTM and CDR2 is ANQGSEA in the germline V gene. V trimming: 3 bases; J trimming: 6 bases; junction bases outside the gene matches: 9. The CDR3 consists of 15 residues. The chain's CDR3 is CSVEPLWDRGNGYTF. The CDR3 coding sequence is TGCAGCGTTGAGCCCCTGTGGGACAGGGGGAATGGCTACACCTTC.

This clonotype was recorded at least ten times. The V call is TRBV29-1, the J call TRBJ1-2, with D tentatively TRBD1 (5 bases). The CDR3 totals 13 residues. V lost 3 bases and J 0 bases, leaving 8 bases between the germline ends. The germline V gene encodes CDR1 SQVTM and CDR2 ANQGSEA. CDR3 bases: TGCAGCGTTGATGAGGGGCCTAACTATGGCTACACCTTC. Its protein is CSVDEGPNYGYTF.

This clonotype was observed at least ten times. This chain links TRBV28 with TRBJ1-1, with D maybe TRBD1 (5 bases). The V end was cut by 6 bases, the J end by 0 bases, with 23 bases between. The CDR3 is 18 amino acids. Germline loops: CDR1 MDHEN, CDR2 SYDVKM. CDR3 residues: CASSLPGRAHLMNTEAFF. Here the CDR3 DNA reads TGTGCCAGCAGCCTGCCGGGCAGGGCACATCTCATGAACACTGAAGCTTTCTTT.

This clonotype occurred many times. The J gene is TRBJ2-7, the V gene TRBV12-3 or TRBV12-4; 7 bases are a match to TRBD1. V shed 3 bases, J shed 3 bases, and the junction held 5 bases outside the gene matches. The CDR3 consists of 14 residues. CDR3 amino acids: CASSFRGSGYEQYF. CDR3 sequence (DNA): TGTGCCAGCAGTTTCAGGGGGAGTGGCTACGAGCAGTACTTC.

This clonotype showed up many times. The V and J genes are TRBV27 and TRBJ2-7, with a tentative D call TRBD2 (5 bases). Germline-derived CDR1 and CDR2 are MNHEY and SMNVEV (reference sequence). There are 13 residues in the CDR3. Trimming stripped 2 bases from V and 3 bases from J, with 8 bases between. The CDR3 here is CASSLIEGYEQYF. CDR3 sequence (DNA): TGTGCCAGCAGTTTAATTGAGGGCTACGAGCAGTACTTC.

This chain joins TRBV5-1 and TRBJ2-6; D is undetermined. The CDR3 consists of 15 residues. Trimming removed 5 bases from V and 4 bases from J, with 13 bases in between. Per the germline V gene, CDR1 is SGHRS and CDR2 is YFSETQ. CDR3 coding DNA: TGCGCCAGCAGATACGAGATTTTCGGGGCCAACGTCCTGACTTTC. The encoded protein is CASRYEIFGANVLTF.

The table lists this clonotype with many counts. The genes are TRBV25-1 and TRBJ1-4; weak D call: TRBD1 (6 bases). V was cut by 4 bases and J by 5 bases, with 14 bases left in between. The CDR3 extends over 15 amino acids. CDR1 is MGHDK, CDR2 SYGVNS, per germline. CDR3 sequence reads: CASSVPGALNEKLFF. The DNA for the CDR3 is TGTGCCAGCAGTGTACCAGGGGCTCTAAATGAAAAACTGTTTTTT.